This paragraph covers one TCR beta chain sequence. Its antigen remains unidentified. The source of the sample is a study of beta chain features in type 1 diabetes. Overall study context: No patient-donor differences in age, gender, total cells or subset yield. General study findings and limits: VDJ junctions in type 1 diabetes patients carried more deletions and fewer insertions. People with Type 1 diabetes carried modestly yet significantly shorter TCRB CDR3s in all four CD4+ subsets.

The CDR3 is 14 amino acids. The germline CDR1 and CDR2 sequences are SGHRS and YFSETQ. Trimming at V came to 4 bases and at J to 5 bases, leaving 5 bases not matched to a gene. The authors reverse transcribed all of the isolated RNA, so sequencing captured expressed TCRB transcripts. Roughly 3.4 million reads were obtained on average from naive, central memory and regulatory T cell samples. The assay was immunoSEQ multiplex PCR, and TCRdb's table has in-frame clones only and misses some. Of over 150,000 clones listed, 10% are singletons. Sorted populations all had greater than 98% purity. The receptor comes from a young man with type 1 diabetes. The sample consisted of central memory CD4+ T cells from blood. The chain combines TRBV5-1 with TRBJ1-4, with 7 bases aligning to TRBD1. CDR3 nucleotides: TGCGCCAGCAGCCGGGACAGACAAAATGAAAAACTGTTTTTT. Amino acid sequence: CASSRDRQNEKLFF. Full variable domain (missing parts from reference TRBV5-1 and TRBJ1-4): KAGVTQTPRYLIKTRGQQVTLSCSPISGHRSVSWYQQTPGQGLQFLFEYFSETQRNKGNFPGRFSGRQFSNSRSEMNVSTLELGDSALYLCASSRDRQNEKLFFGSGTQLSVL.